This T cell receptor (beta chain) appears in the sequencing data of a study of T cell repertoires in cytomegalovirus infection (dated by TCRdb to about 2019). In terms of the full investigation: Donor HLA type was relevant to the analysis, as public TCR beta signatures indicated carriage of CMV infection together with the matching HLA type.

There are a few counts of this clonotype. Its antigen specificity is not known. No per-base quality is available; no much larger clone lies one base away. Here is what the overall study found, with its caveats: In both this cohort and an independent roughly 400-donor cohort, the cumulative frequency of public TCR beta family members distinguished carriers of CMV infection plus the relevant HLA type. The ex vivo response was dominated by HLA-C-restricted CMV-specific TCR beta clonotypes, which also provided the single most frequent clonotype in two of eight donors.

Sequencing instrument: Illumina HiSeq 1500. TCRdb handled the public reads itself, with Q25 trimming in fastp and clone calling in MiXCR, and kept productive beta chains. Entries that share a CDR3 protein sequence are merged under the most common genes and DNA. The sample table lists some 250,000 distinct CDR3 sequences, approximately 10% of them with a count of one. The top ten hold roughly 16% of the sample. Relative to germline, V is missing 7 bases and J is missing 0 bases, with 8 bases of the junction outside any gene match. The CDR3, cysteine through phenylalanine, is 15 amino acids long. Left in the record is the CDR3 DNA by itself, 45 bases read in frame from the first base.

The TCR sequence derives from a human donor in good health (CMV status not recorded). Some clones in this sample may be carry-over from other donors' samples. The specimen was PBMCs. Recombination linked TRBV12-3 or TRBV12-4 to TRBJ1-2, and 7 junctional nucleotides match TRBD1. The DNA sequence reads TGTGCCAGCACCACCGGACAGGCAGCTAACTATGGCTACACCTTC. This translates into CASTTGQAANYGYTF.